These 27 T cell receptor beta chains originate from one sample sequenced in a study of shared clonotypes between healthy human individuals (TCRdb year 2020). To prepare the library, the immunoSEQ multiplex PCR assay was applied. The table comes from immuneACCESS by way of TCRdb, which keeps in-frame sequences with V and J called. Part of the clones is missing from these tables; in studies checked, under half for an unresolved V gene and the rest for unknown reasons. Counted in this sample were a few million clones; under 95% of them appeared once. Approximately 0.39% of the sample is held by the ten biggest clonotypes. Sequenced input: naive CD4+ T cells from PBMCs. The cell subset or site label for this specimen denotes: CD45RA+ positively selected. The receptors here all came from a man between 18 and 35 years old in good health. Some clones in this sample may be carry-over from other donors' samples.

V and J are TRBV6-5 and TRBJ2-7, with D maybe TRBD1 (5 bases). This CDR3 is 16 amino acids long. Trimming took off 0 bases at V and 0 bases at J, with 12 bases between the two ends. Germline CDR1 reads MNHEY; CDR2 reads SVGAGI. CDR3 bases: TGTGCCAGCAGTTACTCACCGACAGAAGTCTCCTACGAGCAGTACTTC. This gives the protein CASSYSPTEVSYEQYF.

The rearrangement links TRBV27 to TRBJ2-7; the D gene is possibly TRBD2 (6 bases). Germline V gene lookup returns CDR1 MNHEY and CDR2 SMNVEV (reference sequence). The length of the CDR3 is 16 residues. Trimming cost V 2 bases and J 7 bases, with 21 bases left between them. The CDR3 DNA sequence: TGTGCCAGCAGTTTAGGTGCCAGTCAAACTGGGAGGGAGCAGTACTTC. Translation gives CASSLGASQTGREQYF.

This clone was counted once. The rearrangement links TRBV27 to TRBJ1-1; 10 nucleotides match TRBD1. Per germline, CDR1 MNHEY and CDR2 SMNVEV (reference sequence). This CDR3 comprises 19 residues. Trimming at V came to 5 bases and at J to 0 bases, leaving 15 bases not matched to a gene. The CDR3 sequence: CASSLDRPGQGLLNTEAFF. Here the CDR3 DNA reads TGTGCCAGCAGTCTCGACAGACCGGGACAGGGGCTTTTGAACACTGAAGCTTTCTTT.

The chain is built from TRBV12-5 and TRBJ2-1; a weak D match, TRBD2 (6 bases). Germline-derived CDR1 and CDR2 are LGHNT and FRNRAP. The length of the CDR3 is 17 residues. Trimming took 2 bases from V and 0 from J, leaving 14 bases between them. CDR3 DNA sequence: TGTGCTAGTGGTTTGTCTGGCGGGACCAGCTCCTACAATGAGCAGTTCTTC. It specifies CASGLSGGTSSYNEQFF.

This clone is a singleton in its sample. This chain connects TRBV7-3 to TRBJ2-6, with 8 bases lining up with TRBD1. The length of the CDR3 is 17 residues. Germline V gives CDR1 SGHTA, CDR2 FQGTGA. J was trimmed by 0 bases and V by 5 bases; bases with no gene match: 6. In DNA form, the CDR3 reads TGTGCCAGCAGCCCACAGGGGGTACCCTCTGGGGCCAACGTCCTGACTTTC. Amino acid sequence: CASSPQGVPSGANVLTF.

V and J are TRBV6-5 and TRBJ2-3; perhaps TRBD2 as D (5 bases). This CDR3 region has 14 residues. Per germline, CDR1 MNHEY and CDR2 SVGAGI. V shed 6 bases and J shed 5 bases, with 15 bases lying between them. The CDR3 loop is CASREGGAGDTQYF. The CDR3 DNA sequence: TGTGCCAGCAGGGAAGGAGGAGCTGGAGATACGCAGTATTTT.

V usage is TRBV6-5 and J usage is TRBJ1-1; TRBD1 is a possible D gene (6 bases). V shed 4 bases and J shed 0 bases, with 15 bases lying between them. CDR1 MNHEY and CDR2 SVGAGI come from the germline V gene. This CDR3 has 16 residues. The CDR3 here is CASSSEGVLMNTEAFF. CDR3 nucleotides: TGTGCCAGCAGTTCGGAGGGGGTCCTTATGAACACTGAAGCTTTCTTT.

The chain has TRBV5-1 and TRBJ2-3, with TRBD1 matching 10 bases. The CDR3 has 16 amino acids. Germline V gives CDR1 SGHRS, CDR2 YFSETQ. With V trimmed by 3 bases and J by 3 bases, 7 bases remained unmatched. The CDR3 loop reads CASSSLTGGATDTQYF. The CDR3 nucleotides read TGCGCCAGCAGCTCCTTGACAGGGGGCGCAACAGATACGCAGTATTTT.

CDR3 nucleotides: TGTGCCAGCAGGCAAAAGCTCGGGGGCGCGTCTGGGGCCAACGTCCTGACTTTC. Its protein product is CASRQKLGGASGANVLTF. This sequence joins TRBV28 and TRBJ2-6; D might be TRBD1 or TRBD2, each matching 6 bases. CDR1 is MDHEN, CDR2 SYDVKM, per germline. V lost 6 bases to trimming and J lost 1 base, with 19 bases between them. This CDR3 is built from 18 residues.

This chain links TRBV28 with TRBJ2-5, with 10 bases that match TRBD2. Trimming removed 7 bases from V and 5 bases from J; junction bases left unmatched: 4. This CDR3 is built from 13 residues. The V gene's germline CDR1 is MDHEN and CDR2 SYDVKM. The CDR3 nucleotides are TGTGCCAGCAAAGCGGGAGGGTTCGAGACCCAGTACTTC. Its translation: CASKAGGFETQYF.

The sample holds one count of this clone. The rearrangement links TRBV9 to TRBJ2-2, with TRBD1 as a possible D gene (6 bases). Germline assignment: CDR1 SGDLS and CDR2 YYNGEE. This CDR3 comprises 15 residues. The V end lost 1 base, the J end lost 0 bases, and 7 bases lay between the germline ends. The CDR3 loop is CASSVNRANTGELFF. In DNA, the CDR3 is TGTGCCAGCAGCGTAAACAGGGCGAACACCGGGGAGCTGTTTTTT.

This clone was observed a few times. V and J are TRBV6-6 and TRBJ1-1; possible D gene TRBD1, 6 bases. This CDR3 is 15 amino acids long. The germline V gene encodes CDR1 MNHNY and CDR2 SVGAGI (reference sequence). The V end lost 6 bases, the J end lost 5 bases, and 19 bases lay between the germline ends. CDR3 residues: CASSYPTGSGTEAFF. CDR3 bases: TGTGCCAGCAGCTACCCCACAGGGAGTGGGACTGAAGCTTTCTTT.

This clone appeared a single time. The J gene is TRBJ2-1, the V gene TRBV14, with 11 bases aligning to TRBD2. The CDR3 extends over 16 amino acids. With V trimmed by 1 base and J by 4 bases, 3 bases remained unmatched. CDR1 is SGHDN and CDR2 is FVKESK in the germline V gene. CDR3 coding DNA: TGTGCCAGCAGCCAAGGAGGGACTAGCGGATACAATGAGCAGTTCTTC. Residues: CASSQGGTSGYNEQFF.

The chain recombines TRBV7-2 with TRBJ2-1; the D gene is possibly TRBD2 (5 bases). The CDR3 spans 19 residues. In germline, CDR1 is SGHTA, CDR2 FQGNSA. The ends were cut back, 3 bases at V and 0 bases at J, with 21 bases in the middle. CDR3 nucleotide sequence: TGTGCCAGCAGCTTTCTACTCGACTACAGCTTAAGCTCCTACAATGAGCAGTTCTTC. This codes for CASSFLLDYSLSSYNEQFF.

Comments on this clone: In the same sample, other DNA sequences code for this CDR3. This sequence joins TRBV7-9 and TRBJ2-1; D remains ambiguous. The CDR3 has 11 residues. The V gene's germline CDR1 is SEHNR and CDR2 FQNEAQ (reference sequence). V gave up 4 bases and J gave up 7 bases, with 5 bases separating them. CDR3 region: CASSSRNEQFF. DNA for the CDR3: TGTGCCAGCAGCTCGAGGAATGAGCAGTTCTTC.

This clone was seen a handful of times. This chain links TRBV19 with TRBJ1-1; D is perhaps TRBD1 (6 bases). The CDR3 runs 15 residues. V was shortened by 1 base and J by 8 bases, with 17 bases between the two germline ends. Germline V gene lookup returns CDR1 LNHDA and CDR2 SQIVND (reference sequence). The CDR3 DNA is TGTGCCAGTAGTATAGTAGGGGGAGGGGGGTCCGAAGCTTTCTTT. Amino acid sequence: CASSIVGGGGSEAFF.

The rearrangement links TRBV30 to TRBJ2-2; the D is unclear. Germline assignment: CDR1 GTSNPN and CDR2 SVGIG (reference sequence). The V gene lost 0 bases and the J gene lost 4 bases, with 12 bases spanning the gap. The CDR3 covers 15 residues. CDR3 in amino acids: CAWSVLWGATGELFF. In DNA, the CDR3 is TGTGCCTGGAGTGTACTCTGGGGTGCCACCGGGGAGCTGTTTTTT. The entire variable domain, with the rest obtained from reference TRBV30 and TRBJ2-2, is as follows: SQTIHQWPATLVQPVGSPLSLECTVEGTSNPNLYWYRQAAGRGLQLLFYSVGIGQISSEVPQNLSASRPQDRQFILSSKKLLLSDSGFYLCAWSVLWGATGELFFGEGSRLTVL.

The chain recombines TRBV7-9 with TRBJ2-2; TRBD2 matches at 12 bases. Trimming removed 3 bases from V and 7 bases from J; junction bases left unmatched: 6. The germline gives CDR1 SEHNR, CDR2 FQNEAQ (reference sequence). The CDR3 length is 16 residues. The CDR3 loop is CASSFRLAGVGGELFF. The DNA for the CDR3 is TGTGCCAGCAGCTTTCGACTAGCGGGAGTCGGCGGGGAGCTGTTTTTT.

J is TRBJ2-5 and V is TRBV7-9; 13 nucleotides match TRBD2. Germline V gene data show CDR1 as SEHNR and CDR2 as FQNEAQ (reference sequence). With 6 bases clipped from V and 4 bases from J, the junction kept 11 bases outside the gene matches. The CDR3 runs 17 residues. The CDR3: CASSYGLAGVMGETQYF. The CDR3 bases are TGTGCCAGCAGTTACGGACTAGCGGGAGTTATGGGAGAGACCCAGTACTTC.

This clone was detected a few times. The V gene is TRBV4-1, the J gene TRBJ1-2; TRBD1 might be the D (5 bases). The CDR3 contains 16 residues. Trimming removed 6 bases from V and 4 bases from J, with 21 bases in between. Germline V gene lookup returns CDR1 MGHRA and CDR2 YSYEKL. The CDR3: CASSRASQGATYGYTF. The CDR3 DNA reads TGCGCCAGCAGTCGAGCCTCGCAGGGAGCCACCTATGGCTACACCTTC.

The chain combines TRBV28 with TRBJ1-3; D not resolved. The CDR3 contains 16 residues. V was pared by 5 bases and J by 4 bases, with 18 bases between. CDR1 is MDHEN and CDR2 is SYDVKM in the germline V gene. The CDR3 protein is CASSPGLYLGGNTIYF. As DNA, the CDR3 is TGTGCCAGCAGTCCAGGACTGTACTTGGGCGGAAACACCATATATTTT. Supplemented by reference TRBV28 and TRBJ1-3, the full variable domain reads DVKVTQSSRYLVKRTGEKVFLECVQDMDHENMFWYRQDPGLGLRLIYFSYDVKMKEKGDIPEGYSVSREKKERFSLILESASTNQTSMYLCASSPGLYLGGNTIYFGEGSWLTVV.

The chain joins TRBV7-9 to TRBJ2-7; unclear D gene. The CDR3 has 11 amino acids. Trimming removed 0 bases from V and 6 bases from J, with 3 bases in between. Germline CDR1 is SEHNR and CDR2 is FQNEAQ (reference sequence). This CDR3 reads CASSLAFEQYF. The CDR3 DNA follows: TGTGCCAGCAGCTTAGCGTTCGAGCAGTACTTC.

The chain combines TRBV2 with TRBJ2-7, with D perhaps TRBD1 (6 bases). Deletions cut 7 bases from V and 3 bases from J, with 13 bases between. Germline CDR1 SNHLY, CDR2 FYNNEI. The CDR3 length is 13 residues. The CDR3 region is CASKTGTIYEQYF. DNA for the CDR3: TGTGCCAGCAAAACAGGGACAATCTACGAGCAGTACTTC.

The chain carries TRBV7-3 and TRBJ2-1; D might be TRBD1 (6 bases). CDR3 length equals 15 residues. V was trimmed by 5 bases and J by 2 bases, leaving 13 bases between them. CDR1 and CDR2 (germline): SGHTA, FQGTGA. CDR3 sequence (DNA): TGTGCCAGCAGCCTGGACAGCGCTACCTACAATGAGCAGTTCTTC. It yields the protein CASSLDSATYNEQFF.

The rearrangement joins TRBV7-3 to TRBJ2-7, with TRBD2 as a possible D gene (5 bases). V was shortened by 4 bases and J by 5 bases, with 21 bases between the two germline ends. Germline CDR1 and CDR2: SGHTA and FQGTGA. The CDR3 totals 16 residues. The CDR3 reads CASSSQIGVLGNEQYF. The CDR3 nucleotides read TGTGCCAGCAGCTCACAGATCGGGGTTCTGGGAAACGAGCAGTACTTC.

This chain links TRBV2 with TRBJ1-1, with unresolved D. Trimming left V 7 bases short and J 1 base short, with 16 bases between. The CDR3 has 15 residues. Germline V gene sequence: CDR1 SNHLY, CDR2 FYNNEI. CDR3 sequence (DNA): TGTGCCAGCACGCGGGAGGGCGGCCCGAACACTGAAGCTTTCTTT. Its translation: CASTREGGPNTEAFF.

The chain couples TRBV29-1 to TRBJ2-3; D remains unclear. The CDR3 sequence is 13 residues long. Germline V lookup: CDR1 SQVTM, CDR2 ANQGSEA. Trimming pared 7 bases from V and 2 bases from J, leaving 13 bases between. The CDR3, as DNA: TGCAGCGGAGGATGGGATCTCACAGATACGCAGTATTTT. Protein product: CSGGWDLTDTQYF.